This T cell receptor beta chain was found in a study of identical twins. This clonotype has more than one count but fewer than ten. The CDR3 sequence is 11 residues long. Germline CDR1 reads SQVTM; CDR2 reads ANQGSEA. V lost 4 bases and J 11 bases, leaving 14 bases between the germline ends. One entry per CDR3 protein, called by TCRdb with MiXCR from the 5' RACE reads. Of about 240,000 distinct CDR3 sequences in the sample, approximately 12% were seen once. This sample was also put to use in a study of yellow fever vaccine responses in identical twins.

The chain combines TRBV29-1 with TRBJ1-2, with D possibly TRBD1 on 6 matching bases. The sequence came from a woman between 18 and 29 years old in good health. Material: memory (CD45RO+) T cells sorted from blood. The CDR3 nucleotides read TGCAGCGTTGGGGGCGGACAGAAGTACACCTTC. As protein: CSVGGGQKYTF. Based on the CDR3 plus reference TRBV29-1 and TRBJ1-2, the full variable domain is SAVISQKPSRDICQRGTSLTIQCQVDSQVTMMFWYRQQPGQSLTLIATANQGSEATYESGFVIDKFPISRPNLTFSTLTVSNMSPEDSSIYLCSVGGGQKYTFGSGTRLTVV.